Listed below are T cell receptor beta chains from one sample, sequenced in a study of blood T cells in healthy people across ages. From the 5' RACE reads, TCRdb called clonotypes with MiXCR, one entry per CDR3 protein. The sample has some 790,000 distinct CDR3 sequences; more than 25% are singletons. Sequencing was done on a sample of blood. These receptors were obtained from a woman older than 75 in good health. Both conserved end residues are part of each CDR3. The order of the fields is CDR3 length, J gene, V gene, D gene, clone size, CDR3 DNA, CDR3 protein. D genes are given only for firm matches. Some rows have no size entry. The others give once, few or many, or a class for an expanded clone.

len: 15
j_gene: TRBJ1-6
v_gene: TRBV6-1
d_gene: .
abundance: few
CDR3nt: TGTGCCAGCAACCCGGGGGCAGGAATAACTTCACCCCTCCACTTT
CDR3aa: CASNPGAGITSPLHF

len: 12
j_gene: TRBJ2-4
v_gene: TRBV5-1
d_gene: .
abundance: many
CDR3nt: TGCGCCAGCAGCTTGGAACAGGGTCCTAAGTACTTC
CDR3aa: CASSLEQGPKYF

len: 13
j_gene: TRBJ1-2
v_gene: TRBV20-1
d_gene: TRBD1
abundance: many
CDR3nt: TGCAGTGCCAACAGGGGTTCTAACTATGGCTACACCTTC
CDR3aa: CSANRGSNYGYTF

len: 18
j_gene: TRBJ2-1
v_gene: TRBV7-2
d_gene: TRBD2
abundance: many
CDR3nt: TGTGCCAGCAGCTTAGTGCCGACTAGCGGGGGAGTTAACAATGAGCAGTTCTTC
CDR3aa: CASSLVPTSGGVNNEQFF

len: 17
j_gene: TRBJ2-3
v_gene: TRBV10-3
d_gene: .
abundance: many
CDR3nt: TGTGCCATCAGTGACCCCGGGGCTCCAGGGGGCACAGATACGCAGTATTTT
CDR3aa: CAISDPGAPGGTDTQYF

len: 17
j_gene: TRBJ2-1
v_gene: TRBV4-1
d_gene: TRBD2
abundance: .
CDR3nt: TGCGCCAGCAGCCCGCAGTTAAGCGGGGGGGCGGTCAATGAGCAGTTCTTC
CDR3aa: CASSPQLSGGAVNEQFF

len: 14
j_gene: TRBJ2-5
v_gene: TRBV6-6
d_gene: .
abundance: .
CDR3nt: TGTGCCATCAGTTACTCGGGTAGGGGGGAGACCCAGTACTTC
CDR3aa: CAISYSGRGETQYF

len: 15
j_gene: TRBJ1-2
v_gene: TRBV7-8
d_gene: .
abundance: many
CDR3nt: TGTGCCAGCACCCCGCCAGGGAGGATAAAATATGGCTACACCTTC
CDR3aa: CASTPPGRIKYGYTF

len: 16
j_gene: TRBJ1-5
v_gene: TRBV6-2/TRBV6-3
d_gene: TRBD1
abundance: few
CDR3nt: TGTGCCAGCAGTACCGGGACAGGGGTTAGCAATCAGCCCCAGCATTTT
CDR3aa: CASSTGTGVSNQPQHF

len: 13
j_gene: TRBJ2-5
v_gene: TRBV27
d_gene: .
abundance: many
CDR3nt: TGTGCCAGCAGCTCCGGGAGCCAAGAGACCCAGTACTTC
CDR3aa: CASSSGSQETQYF

len: 13
j_gene: TRBJ2-7
v_gene: TRBV5-1
d_gene: TRBD2
abundance: many
CDR3nt: TGCGCCAGCAGCTGGGCGGGGGACTACGAGCAGTACTTC
CDR3aa: CASSWAGDYEQYF

len: 15
j_gene: TRBJ2-3
v_gene: TRBV5-1
d_gene: .
abundance: .
CDR3nt: TGCGCCAGCAGCCCAACCCGACAGGGCACAGATACGCAGTATTTT
CDR3aa: CASSPTRQGTDTQYF

len: 13
j_gene: TRBJ1-1
v_gene: TRBV11-3
d_gene: .
abundance: few
CDR3nt: TGTGCCAGCAGCTTATCAGGGGCCACTGAAGCTTTCTTT
CDR3aa: CASSLSGATEAFF

len: 14
j_gene: TRBJ1-6
v_gene: TRBV9
d_gene: .
abundance: few
CDR3nt: TGTGCCAGCGCCCCGGACACTTTCAATTCACCCCTCCACTTT
CDR3aa: CASAPDTFNSPLHF

len: 15
j_gene: TRBJ2-7
v_gene: TRBV18
d_gene: .
abundance: .
CDR3nt: TGTGCCAGCTCACCGGGACTGCAGGCCTCCTACGAGCAGTACTTC
CDR3aa: CASSPGLQASYEQYF

len: 13
j_gene: TRBJ2-1
v_gene: TRBV5-1
d_gene: .
abundance: many
CDR3nt: TGCGCCAGCAGGGACTTAGGAGGAGGTGAGCAGTTCTTC
CDR3aa: CASRDLGGGEQFF

len: 16
j_gene: TRBJ2-1
v_gene: TRBV4-2
d_gene: .
abundance: .
CDR3nt: TGTGCCAGCAGCCAAGATAGGGCGGGGTCCTACAATGAGCAGTTCTTC
CDR3aa: CASSQDRAGSYNEQFF

len: 15
j_gene: TRBJ2-5
v_gene: TRBV6-2/TRBV6-3
d_gene: .
abundance: .
CDR3nt: TGTGCCAGCAGTTACTCCAGGGTGTTGCACAATGAGCAGTACTTC
CDR3aa: CASSYSRVLHNEQYF

len: 15
j_gene: TRBJ2-5
v_gene: TRBV7-2
d_gene: .
abundance: many
CDR3nt: TGTGCCAGCAGCTTAGGATTGGGGTACCAAGAGACCCAGTACTTC
CDR3aa: CASSLGLGYQETQYF

len: 16
j_gene: TRBJ1-2
v_gene: TRBV7-9
d_gene: .
abundance: few
CDR3nt: TGTGCCAGCACCTCTACCGGGGGCGCCTCTAACTATGGCTACACCTTC
CDR3aa: CASTSTGGASNYGYTF

len: 13
j_gene: TRBJ2-3
v_gene: TRBV6-1
d_gene: .
abundance: .
CDR3nt: TGTGCCAGCGGGCCGGGCTACACAGATACGCAGTATTTT
CDR3aa: CASGPGYTDTQYF

len: 13
j_gene: TRBJ1-4
v_gene: TRBV20-1
d_gene: .
abundance: many
CDR3nt: TGCAGTGCTAGAAGAACAACTAATGAAAAACTGTTTTTT
CDR3aa: CSARRTTNEKLFF

len: 16
j_gene: TRBJ2-6
v_gene: TRBV10-2
d_gene: TRBD2
abundance: .
CDR3nt: TGCGCCAGCAGTGAGCGGGAGGGCTCTGGGGCCAACGTCCTGACTTTC
CDR3aa: CASSEREGSGANVLTF

len: 13
j_gene: TRBJ1-2
v_gene: TRBV7-2
d_gene: .
abundance: few
CDR3nt: TGTGCCAGCAGCTCCGGGCCGAGGGGGGGCTACACCTTC
CDR3aa: CASSSGPRGGYTF

len: 17
j_gene: TRBJ2-3
v_gene: TRBV6-2/TRBV6-3
d_gene: TRBD1
abundance: many
CDR3nt: TGTGCCAGCAGGGAACCTAGCCGGACAGGGAGCCCAGATACGCAGTATTTT
CDR3aa: CASREPSRTGSPDTQYF

len: 12
j_gene: TRBJ2-5
v_gene: TRBV10-3
d_gene: .
abundance: .
CDR3nt: TGTGCCATCGCGGATAGGAGGGATGAGCAGTACTTC
CDR3aa: CAIADRRDEQYF

len: 17
j_gene: TRBJ2-3
v_gene: TRBV21-1
d_gene: .
abundance: many
CDR3nt: TGTGCCAGCAGCCGAACTATCCGCAGGGGCGAAAATGGTACGCAGTATTTT
CDR3aa: CASSRTIRRGENGTQYF

len: 17
j_gene: TRBJ1-3
v_gene: TRBV6-2/TRBV6-3
d_gene: TRBD1
abundance: .
CDR3nt: TGTGCCAGCAGTTACGTTTGGGACAGGACCTCTGGAAACACCATATATTTT
CDR3aa: CASSYVWDRTSGNTIYF

len: 16
j_gene: TRBJ2-1
v_gene: TRBV20-1
d_gene: .
abundance: many
CDR3nt: TGCAGTGCTATAGCCTCGGGAATTGGAGGCTACAATGAGCAGTTCTTC
CDR3aa: CSAIASGIGGYNEQFF

len: 16
j_gene: TRBJ2-3
v_gene: TRBV7-2
d_gene: TRBD2
abundance: many
CDR3nt: TGTGCCAGCAGCTCCGGACTAGCGGGGTACACAGATACGCAGTATTTT
CDR3aa: CASSSGLAGYTDTQYF

len: 16
j_gene: TRBJ1-6
v_gene: TRBV6-5
d_gene: .
abundance: few
CDR3nt: TGTGCCAGCACTACTGGGGCGAGCTCCTATAATTCACCCCTCCACTTT
CDR3aa: CASTTGASSYNSPLHF

len: 16
j_gene: TRBJ2-7
v_gene: TRBV5-1
d_gene: .
abundance: many
CDR3nt: TGCGCCAGCAGCTTGGTGTCGGGGGGCGAGCGGTACGAGCAGTACTTC
CDR3aa: CASSLVSGGERYEQYF

len: 17
j_gene: TRBJ1-1
v_gene: TRBV4-1
d_gene: TRBD1
abundance: few
CDR3nt: TGCGCCAGCAGCCAAGAAGGGACAGGGAGATTGAACACTGAAGCTTTCTTT
CDR3aa: CASSQEGTGRLNTEAFF

len: 17
j_gene: TRBJ2-7
v_gene: TRBV27
d_gene: TRBD2
abundance: .
CDR3nt: TGTGCCAGCAGTTCTAAGCCGCCGGGGGGGGGAAACTACGAGCAGTACTTC
CDR3aa: CASSSKPPGGGNYEQYF

len: 15
j_gene: TRBJ1-6
v_gene: TRBV4-1
d_gene: TRBD1
abundance: few
CDR3nt: TGCGCCAGCAGCCTTCAGGGGGCCGCTAATTCACCCCTCCACTTT
CDR3aa: CASSLQGAANSPLHF

len: 15
j_gene: TRBJ2-5
v_gene: TRBV7-2
d_gene: .
abundance: many
CDR3nt: TGTGCCAGCAGCACCTACTCCTCGTACCAAGAGACCCAGTACTTC
CDR3aa: CASSTYSSYQETQYF

len: 14
j_gene: TRBJ1-1
v_gene: TRBV4-1
d_gene: .
abundance: .
CDR3nt: TGCGCCAGCAGCCAAGATACGTTCACAGGGAAGTCTTTCTTT
CDR3aa: CASSQDTFTGKSFF

len: 13
j_gene: TRBJ2-5
v_gene: TRBV11-2
d_gene: .
abundance: .
CDR3nt: TGTGCCAGCAGTTTCTTGGGACAAAGTCGCCCGTACTTC
CDR3aa: CASSFLGQSRPYF

len: 12
j_gene: TRBJ2-1
v_gene: TRBV6-6
d_gene: .
abundance: many
CDR3nt: TGTGCCAGCAGTTACGGGCGAAATGAGCAGTTCTTC
CDR3aa: CASSYGRNEQFF

len: 14
j_gene: TRBJ2-5
v_gene: TRBV27
d_gene: TRBD2
abundance: many
CDR3nt: TGTGCCAGCAGACCAGCGGGGGGCGGAGAGACCCAGTACTTC
CDR3aa: CASRPAGGGETQYF

len: 15
j_gene: TRBJ2-5
v_gene: TRBV9
d_gene: .
abundance: .
CDR3nt: TGTGCCAGCAGCGTAGCGGCAGGACCGGTAGAGACCCGGTACTTC
CDR3aa: CASSVAAGPVETRYF

len: 14
j_gene: TRBJ1-4
v_gene: TRBV6-2/TRBV6-3
d_gene: .
abundance: .
CDR3nt: TGTGCCAGCAGTTACGGTCCAGCCAATGAAAAACTGTTTTTT
CDR3aa: CASSYGPANEKLFF

len: 15
j_gene: TRBJ2-3
v_gene: TRBV11-2
d_gene: .
abundance: few
CDR3nt: TGTGCCAGCAGCTTCTGGAGAGGCCTCACAGATACGCAGTATTTT
CDR3aa: CASSFWRGLTDTQYF

len: 16
j_gene: TRBJ2-3
v_gene: TRBV27
d_gene: .
abundance: many
CDR3nt: TGTGCCAGCAGTCCCCGAACGGGGGGCTCGACAGATACGCAGTATTTT
CDR3aa: CASSPRTGGSTDTQYF

len: 16
j_gene: TRBJ2-3
v_gene: TRBV10-2
d_gene: TRBD2
abundance: many
CDR3nt: TGCGCCAGCGGTTGGGGCGGGGGGCATATAAGAGATACGCAGTATTTT
CDR3aa: CASGWGGGHIRDTQYF

len: 17
j_gene: TRBJ2-1
v_gene: TRBV20-1
d_gene: TRBD2
abundance: .
CDR3nt: TGCAGTGCTTCTGGCTCGGGACTAGCGGAGATATACAATGAGCAGTTCTTC
CDR3aa: CSASGSGLAEIYNEQFF

len: 16
j_gene: TRBJ1-2
v_gene: TRBV27
d_gene: TRBD1
abundance: few
CDR3nt: TGTGCCAGCAGTTCACCCACAGGGGGCCCGAACTATGGCTACACCTTC
CDR3aa: CASSSPTGGPNYGYTF

len: 14
j_gene: TRBJ2-2
v_gene: TRBV24-1
d_gene: .
abundance: .
CDR3nt: TGTGCCACCAGTGTTTCAGGGCGTACCGGGGAGCTGTTTTTT
CDR3aa: CATSVSGRTGELFF

len: 17
j_gene: TRBJ2-3
v_gene: TRBV7-8
d_gene: .
abundance: many
CDR3nt: TGTGCCAGCAGCTTAGCGCTACTAGCAGACCCGACCGGGGCGCAGTATTTT
CDR3aa: CASSLALLADPTGAQYF

len: 15
j_gene: TRBJ1-1
v_gene: TRBV11-2
d_gene: .
abundance: few
CDR3nt: TGTGCCAGCAGTTTTACTAGGGAGCTCACCACTGAAGCTTTCTTT
CDR3aa: CASSFTRELTTEAFF

len: 14
j_gene: TRBJ1-1
v_gene: TRBV6-6
d_gene: .
abundance: .
CDR3nt: TGTGCCAGCCATAAGAGGGGTCGGAACACTAAAGCTTTCTTT
CDR3aa: CASHKRGRNTKAFF

len: 15
j_gene: TRBJ2-3
v_gene: TRBV20-1
d_gene: .
abundance: few
CDR3nt: TGCAGTGCTAGAGATCGGGTGGTCAGCACAGATACGCAGTATTTT
CDR3aa: CSARDRVVSTDTQYF

len: 16
j_gene: TRBJ2-5
v_gene: TRBV20-1
d_gene: TRBD1
abundance: many
CDR3nt: TGCAGTGCTATAATCCGGGACAGGGGGCCGAGGGAGACCCAGTACTTC
CDR3aa: CSAIIRDRGPRETQYF

len: 14
j_gene: TRBJ1-2
v_gene: TRBV5-1
d_gene: .
abundance: many
CDR3nt: TGCGCCAGCAGCTTGGTAGCAGGGACCTATGGCTACACCTTC
CDR3aa: CASSLVAGTYGYTF